These T cell receptor beta chains were read from a single sample in a study of T cells expressing NK-cell markers. TCRdb re-called the 5' RACE reads, yielding one record per CDR3 amino acid sequence without DNA. The sample includes over 150,000 distinct CDR3 sequences. The sequenced material came from blood T cells: a sorted CD56 or NKG2C T cell subset, CD4+ or CD8+ T cells, or bulk PBMC T cells (not recorded which). These receptors originate from a woman aged 45-60 years in good health. Each CDR3 is given with its conserved first and last residue.

j_call v_call cdr3_aa
TRBJ2-7 TRBV6-5 CASSPVGSQWEQYF
TRBJ2-1 TRBV5-1 CASIGGGSYNEQFF
TRBJ2-1 TRBV5-6 CASSLDHGTGYNEQFF
TRBJ2-1 TRBV20-1 CSARGALAGGHSYNEQFF
TRBJ2-7 TRBV28 CASSPQGEGSHYEQYF
TRBJ2-2 TRBV5-1 CASKERGLLNTGELFF
TRBJ2-5 TRBV12-3/TRBV12-4 CASSLPGQGSETQYF
TRBJ2-3 TRBV12-3/TRBV12-4 CASSLGTLSTDTQYF
TRBJ2-6 TRBV7-9 CASTPVEGANVLTF
TRBJ2-4 TRBV6-5 CASSYGLGNIQYF
TRBJ2-7 TRBV12-3/TRBV12-4 CASGSRLHYYEQYF
TRBJ2-2 TRBV12-3/TRBV12-4 CASSGPTARGGTGELFF
TRBJ2-2 TRBV7-3 CASSSEVAGVGTGELFF